Listed here are 22 T cell receptor beta chains from one sample, sequenced in a study of CD8 T cells in Susac syndrome. When the RNA was reverse transcribed, random hexamers were used with an input of roughly 0.5 to 1 ug. TCRdb itself ran the immunoSEQ multiplex PCR reads through MiXCR, one entry per CDR3 protein. The table has around 150,000 distinct CDR3 sequences, roughly 94% seen once. Specimen: CD8+ T cells from PBMCs. All receptors derive from a human donor with Susac syndrome.

This rearrangement joins TRBV30 to TRBJ2-3; no reliable D call. Germline-derived CDR1 and CDR2 are GTSNPN and SVGIG (reference sequence). The CDR3 has 15 residues. The V end was cut by 0 bases, the J end by 2 bases, with 12 bases between. The chain's CDR3 is CAWSVSMVTTDTQYF. The DNA for the CDR3 is TGTGCCTGGAGTGTAAGCATGGTGACCACAGATACGCAGTATTTT.

The gene calls are TRBV7-9 and TRBJ2-3, with 10 bases that match TRBD1. This CDR3 has 13 residues. CDR1 SEHNR and CDR2 FQNEAQ come from the germline V gene (reference sequence). In nucleotides, the CDR3 is TGTGCTGGGCGGGACAGGGGAACAGATACGCAGTATTTT. Translation: CAGRDRGTDTQYF.

The rearrangement links TRBV19 to TRBJ1-2, with 7 bases lining up with TRBD1. The CDR3 spans 12 residues. V dropped 6 bases and J dropped 7; count of bases not matched to a gene: 5. Germline CDR1 is LNHDA and CDR2 is SQIVND (reference sequence). The CDR3 spells CASRSGGTGYTF. The CDR3, as DNA: TGTGCCAGTAGGTCAGGGGGAACTGGCTACACCTTC.

The rearrangement links TRBV21-1 to TRBJ2-7; TRBD1, the table's D call, was not compared with the DNA. TRBV21-1 is a known pseudogene. This CDR3 is built from 14 residues. The CDR3 bases are TGTGCCAGCAGCAAGGGGACCAAATCCCACGAGCAGTACTTC. This gives the protein CASSKGTKSHEQYF.

This chain uses TRBV7-6 with TRBJ2-1; the D call may be TRBD1 or TRBD2 (5 bases each). V dropped 0 bases and J dropped 8 bases, with 8 bases sitting between them. The CDR3 sequence is 13 residues long. The germline CDR1 and CDR2 sequences are SGHVS and FNYEAQ. The CDR3 is CASSLAMGDEQFF. In nucleotides, the CDR3 is TGTGCCAGCAGCTTAGCGATGGGGGATGAGCAGTTCTTC. The full variable domain, with the rest looked up from reference TRBV7-6 and TRBJ2-1, is GAGVSQSPRYKVTKRGQDVALRCDPISGHVSLYWYRQALGQGPEFLTYFNYEAQQDKSGLPNDRFSAERPEGSISTLTIQRTEQRDSAMYRCASSLAMGDEQFFGPGTRLTVL.

The J gene is TRBJ2-7, the V gene TRBV9, with 10 bases lining up with TRBD1. CDR1 SGDLS and CDR2 YYNGEE come from the germline V gene. Unmatched junction bases numbered 9, after V lost 1 base and J lost 5 bases. The CDR3 spans 16 residues. The CDR3 region is CASSVYGQGGFDEQYF. The CDR3 DNA reads as TGTGCCAGCAGCGTATACGGACAGGGGGGTTTTGACGAGCAGTACTTC.

The chain combines TRBV6-5 with TRBJ2-2; 8 bases map to TRBD2. Germline lookup yields CDR1 MNHEY and CDR2 SVGAGI. The CDR3 spans 17 residues. With V trimmed by 2 bases and J by 7 bases, 12 bases remained unmatched. CDR3 in amino acids: CASSYLRSGRSDGELFF. The CDR3 DNA sequence: TGTGCCAGCAGTTACCTCCGGAGCGGGAGATCGGACGGGGAGCTGTTTTTT.

The rearrangement links TRBV9 to TRBJ2-7, with TRBD2 matching over 8 bases. The germline V gene has CDR1 SGDLS and CDR2 YYNGEE. V dropped 2 bases and J dropped 2; count of bases not matched to a gene: 3. The CDR3 covers 14 residues. The CDR3 region is CASSVSGTPYEQYF. The CDR3 DNA reads TGTGCCAGCAGCGTTAGCGGGACCCCCTACGAGCAGTACTTC. Combining the CDR3 with reference TRBV9 and TRBJ2-7 gives the whole variable domain DSGVTQTPKHLITATGQRVTLRCSPRSGDLSVYWYQQSLDQGLQFLIQYYNGEERAKGNILERFSAQQFPDLHSELNLSSLELGDSALYFCASSVSGTPYEQYFGPGTRLTVT.

The J gene is TRBJ2-1, the V gene TRBV9; possibly TRBD1 or TRBD2 for D (6 bases each). Germline loops: CDR1 SGDLS, CDR2 YYNGEE. The CDR3 is 15 residues long. V lost 3 bases and J lost 1, with 11 bases in between. The CDR3 DNA reads TGTGCCAGCAGCGGAAGGGGGGCGTCCTACAATGAGCAGTTCTTC. Amino acids: CASSGRGASYNEQFF.

The rearrangement joins TRBV4-1 to TRBJ1-2, with D uncertain. CDR1 MGHRA and CDR2 YSYEKL come from the germline V gene. The V end was cut by 1 base, the J end by 4 bases, with 19 bases between. This CDR3 region has 17 residues. CDR3 loop: CASSQGAAREQSYGYTF. DNA for the CDR3: TGCGCCAGCAGCCAAGGAGCCGCGCGGGAACAGAGCTATGGCTACACCTTC.

This clonotype appeared a single time. The chain uses TRBV7-6 and TRBJ2-1; D is possibly TRBD2 (6 bases). V was clipped by 3 bases and J by 7 bases, with 16 bases between them. Germline CDR1 SGHVS, CDR2 FNYEAQ. This CDR3 contains 15 residues. The CDR3 loop reads CASSFYQGRGNEQFF. In nucleotides, the CDR3 is TGTGCCAGCAGCTTTTATCAGGGCCGGGGGAATGAGCAGTTCTTC. Combining the CDR3 with reference TRBV7-6 and TRBJ2-1 gives the whole variable domain GAGVSQSPRYKVTKRGQDVALRCDPISGHVSLYWYRQALGQGPEFLTYFNYEAQQDKSGLPNDRFSAERPEGSISTLTIQRTEQRDSAMYRCASSFYQGRGNEQFFGPGTRLTVL.

The chain uses TRBV19 and TRBJ2-5; 10 nucleotides match TRBD2. Germline V gene lookup returns CDR1 LNHDA and CDR2 SQIVND (reference sequence). The CDR3 extends over 17 amino acids. J lost 4 bases, V lost 8 bases, and 16 bases had no gene match. CDR3 protein: CASRKGTLAGIRETQYF. The CDR3 bases are TGTGCCAGTCGAAAGGGTACACTAGCGGGAATTCGAGAGACCCAGTACTTC.

The chain recombines TRBV20-1 with TRBJ1-4; D remains ambiguous. The ends were cut back, 3 bases at V and 5 bases at J, with 4 bases in the middle. The CDR3 consists of 11 residues. The germline V gene encodes CDR1 DFQATT and CDR2 SNEGSKA (reference sequence). The CDR3 DNA is TGCAGTGCTAGTGAGAATGAAAAACTGTTTTTT. As protein: CSASENEKLFF.

The rearrangement uses TRBV29-1 and TRBJ2-1; TRBD1 agrees at 7 bases. This CDR3 comprises 16 residues. CDR1 and CDR2 from the germline V gene are SQVTM and ANQGSEA. With V trimmed by 2 bases and J by 0 bases, 7 bases remained unmatched. CDR3 DNA sequence: TGCAGCGTTGAAAGGACAGGTTATAGCTCCTACAATGAGCAGTTCTTC. Translating gives CSVERTGYSSYNEQFF.

This chain joins TRBV7-9 and TRBJ2-1; a weak D match, TRBD2 (6 bases). Germline V gene sequence: CDR1 SEHNR, CDR2 FQNEAQ (reference sequence). Deletions cut 5 bases from V and 2 bases from J, with 16 bases between. CDR3 length: 16 residues. The CDR3 sequence: CASSPTGTPAYNEQFF. CDR3 coding DNA: TGTGCCAGCAGCCCGACGGGGACTCCCGCCTACAATGAGCAGTTCTTC.

The CDR3 here is CAIHPGLASYEQYF. CDR3 bases: TGTGCCATCCATCCGGGACTAGCGTCCTACGAGCAGTACTTC. The chain recombines TRBV6-1 with TRBJ2-7, with 10 bases matching TRBD2. Per the germline V gene, CDR1 is MNHNS and CDR2 is SASEGT. V gave up 10 bases and J gave up 1 base; unmatched junction bases: 7. The CDR3 contains 14 residues.

The chain uses TRBV20-1 and TRBJ2-7; maybe TRBD1 (6 bases). V lost 1 base and J 5 bases, leaving 9 bases between the germline ends. CDR3 size: 12 residues. Germline V gene sequence: CDR1 DFQATT, CDR2 SNEGSKA (reference sequence). The CDR3: CSARGTAHEQYF. The CDR3 DNA reads as TGCAGTGCTAGAGGGACAGCCCACGAGCAGTACTTC.

This clonotype was seen a handful of times. The chain carries TRBV4-1 and TRBJ2-7, with TRBD1 identical over 8 bases. This CDR3 has 15 residues. The V segment lost 1 base and the J segment 2 bases; nucleotides outside the gene matches: 4. Germline loops: CDR1 MGHRA, CDR2 YSYEKL. The CDR3 coding sequence is TGCGCCAGCAGCCAAGGGGACAGGATTACCTACGAGCAGTACTTC. Amino acid sequence: CASSQGDRITYEQYF.

This chain uses TRBV4-1 with TRBJ2-7; the D is unclear. V was trimmed by 0 bases and J by 7 bases, leaving 16 bases between them. This CDR3 spans 15 amino acids. The V gene's germline CDR1 is MGHRA and CDR2 YSYEKL. CDR3 nucleotides: TGCGCCAGCAGCCAAGATGGTCCAGGTTGGGAAGAGCAGTACTTC. This gives the protein CASSQDGPGWEEQYF.

The rearrangement links TRBV15 to TRBJ2-2, with a tentative D call TRBD2 (5 bases). Between the trimmed V and J ends, which lost 1 base and 6 bases, there was a span of 24 bases. CDR3 length: 19 amino acids. Germline V gene sequence: CDR1 LNHNV, CDR2 YYDKDF (reference sequence). This chain's CDR3 is CATSRVRESGVSYAGELFF. The CDR3 DNA is TGTGCCACCAGCAGAGTGAGGGAATCGGGTGTGAGTTACGCCGGGGAGCTGTTTTTT.

The chain is built from TRBV29-1 and TRBJ2-3, with TRBD2 matching 9 bases. V dropped 5 bases and J dropped 3; count of bases not matched to a gene: 6. The germline CDR1 and CDR2 sequences are SQVTM and ANQGSEA. The CDR3 contains 14 residues. The CDR3 spells CSVFLTSGTDTQYF. CDR3 DNA: TGCAGCGTTTTTTTGACTAGCGGTACAGATACGCAGTATTTT.

This clonotype was picked up a small number of times. V gene TRBV12-3 or TRBV12-4 combines with J gene TRBJ2-1; D is ambiguous. V was trimmed by 1 base and J by 5 bases, leaving 6 bases between them. The CDR3 totals 13 residues. CDR3 sequence: CASSLGPNNEQFF. For the CDR3, the DNA is TGTGCCAGCAGTTTAGGGCCAAACAATGAGCAGTTCTTC.